The rows below give T cell receptor beta chains drawn from one sample of a study of tumor-infiltrating lymphocytes in primary liver carcinoma. In TCRdb, the multiplex PCR reads were re-called with MiXCR into one record per CDR3 protein. This table holds fewer than 400,000 distinct CDR3 sequences, around three fifths found once. Sequenced material: peripheral blood. The source is a man aged 40-49 years with primary liver carcinoma and hepatitis B virus infection. Both conserved end residues are part of each CDR3. D genes are given only for firm matches. Clone size, where shown, is once, few, many, or a class for clones that have expanded.

CDR3aa: CASSHGTYEEYF; CDR3nt: TGTGCCAGCAGTCATGGGACCTACGAGGAGTACTTC; v_gene: TRBV12-3/TRBV12-4; j_gene: TRBJ2-7; abundance: .; d_gene: .
CDR3aa: CASSLVGGQARNEQSF; CDR3nt: TGTGCCAGCAGCTTAGTTGGCGGGCAAGCTAGGAATGAGCAGTCCTTC; v_gene: TRBV11-3; j_gene: TRBJ2-1; abundance: once; d_gene: .
CDR3aa: CASRPGGTGNQPQHF; CDR3nt: TGTGCCAGCAGGCCGGGAGGGACTGGCAATCAGCCCCAGCATTTT; v_gene: TRBV12-3/TRBV12-4; j_gene: TRBJ1-5; abundance: many; d_gene: .
CDR3aa: CSVGGGSGNANEQFF; CDR3nt: TGCAGCGTTGGCGGTGGCAGCGGGAACGCCAATGAGCAGTTCTTC; v_gene: TRBV29-1; j_gene: TRBJ2-1; abundance: .; d_gene: TRBD2
CDR3aa: CASSLEPQGWGTQYF; CDR3nt: TGTGCCAGCAGCTTAGAACCACAGGGATGGGGAACCCAGTACTTC; v_gene: TRBV11-2; j_gene: TRBJ2-5; abundance: .; d_gene: .
CDR3aa: CASSLPQVPTYEQYF; CDR3nt: TGTGCCAGCAGTTTGCCCCAGGTCCCTACCTACGAGCAGTACTTC; v_gene: TRBV6-6; j_gene: TRBJ2-7; abundance: medium-sized; d_gene: .
CDR3aa: CATSDYGSGRFF; CDR3nt: TGTGCCACCAGTGATTACGGTTCCGGGAGGTTCTTC; v_gene: TRBV24-1; j_gene: TRBJ2-1; abundance: few; d_gene: .
CDR3aa: CASSQADGVSYEQYF; CDR3nt: TGCGCCAGCAGCCAAGCTGACGGAGTCTCCTACGAGCAGTACTTC; v_gene: TRBV4-3; j_gene: TRBJ2-7; abundance: many; d_gene: .
CDR3aa: CASTGRAPYNEQFF; CDR3nt: TGTGCCAGCACCGGCAGGGCCCCCTACAATGAGCAGTTCTTC; v_gene: TRBV6-2/TRBV6-3; j_gene: TRBJ2-1; abundance: .; d_gene: .
CDR3aa: CASIRGTGHTDTQYF; CDR3nt: TGTGCCAGCATTCGCGGGACAGGGCACACAGATACGCAGTATTTT; v_gene: TRBV12-3/TRBV12-4; j_gene: TRBJ2-3; abundance: many; d_gene: TRBD1
CDR3aa: CVSSLKWESADTQYF; CDR3nt: TGTGTCAGCAGCTTGAAGTGGGAGTCCGCAGATACGCAGTATTTT; v_gene: TRBV5-4; j_gene: TRBJ2-3; abundance: once; d_gene: .
CDR3aa: CVSSRWGAGELFF; CDR3nt: TGTGTCAGCAGCCGGTGGGGGGCCGGGGAGCTGTTTTTC; v_gene: TRBV11-1; j_gene: TRBJ2-2; abundance: .; d_gene: .
CDR3aa: CASSPGLVGEQHF; CDR3nt: TGTGCCAGCAGCCCGGGACTAGTTGGGGAGCAGCACTTC; v_gene: TRBV11-2; j_gene: TRBJ2-7; abundance: .; d_gene: TRBD2
CDR3aa: CASGPGLVGTQETQYF; CDR3nt: TGCGCCAGCGGCCCGGGACTAGTGGGTACCCAAGAGACCCAGTACTTC; v_gene: TRBV4-3; j_gene: TRBJ2-5; abundance: .; d_gene: TRBD2
CDR3aa: CSLDIGTYGYTF; CDR3nt: TGCAGCCTAGATATAGGAACCTATGGCTACACCTTC; v_gene: TRBV29-1; j_gene: TRBJ1-2; abundance: .; d_gene: .
CDR3aa: CSVAPGWAMNIEAFF; CDR3nt: TGCAGCGTTGCCCCTGGTTGGGCAATGAACATTGAAGCTTTCTTC; v_gene: TRBV29-1; j_gene: TRBJ1-1; abundance: .; d_gene: .
CDR3aa: CASQMTRLLGIMNIEAFF; CDR3nt: TGTGCCAGCCAAATGACACGCCTCCTGGGAATTATGAACATTGAAGCTTTCTTT; v_gene: TRBV5-4; j_gene: TRBJ1-1; abundance: .; d_gene: .
CDR3aa: CASSLGLRNEETQYF; CDR3nt: TGTGCCAGCAGCTTGGGACTACGAAACGAAGAGACCCAGTACTTC; v_gene: TRBV11-2; j_gene: TRBJ2-5; abundance: .; d_gene: TRBD2
CDR3aa: CASSWSRDGYTF; CDR3nt: TGTGCCAGCAGTTGGAGCAGGGACGGCTACACCTTC; v_gene: TRBV7-9; j_gene: TRBJ1-2; abundance: .; d_gene: .
CDR3aa: CASSQVLREGRWDNEQFF; CDR3nt: TGTGCCAGCAGCCAAGTCCTCCGGGAGGGGCGATGGGACAATGAACAGTTCTTC; v_gene: TRBV4-2; j_gene: TRBJ2-1; abundance: .; d_gene: TRBD2
CDR3aa: CASSIGALAGIETQYF; CDR3nt: TGTGCCAGCAGCATAGGAGCCCTAGCGGGAATAGAGACCCAGTACTTC; v_gene: TRBV11-2; j_gene: TRBJ2-5; abundance: .; d_gene: TRBD2
CDR3aa: CSVALAPTYEQYF; CDR3nt: TGCAGCGTTGCTCTAGCGCCTACCTATGAGCAGTACTTC; v_gene: TRBV29-1; j_gene: TRBJ2-7; abundance: .; d_gene: .
CDR3aa: CGVDLARYNEQFF; CDR3nt: TGCGGCGTTGATCTGGCTCGCTACAATGAACAGTTCTTC; v_gene: TRBV29-1; j_gene: TRBJ2-1; abundance: .; d_gene: .
CDR3aa: CVSSLSSYNEQFF; CDR3nt: TGTGTCAGCAGCCTGAGCTCCTACAATGAACAGTTCTTC; v_gene: TRBV11-1; j_gene: TRBJ2-1; abundance: .; d_gene: .
CDR3aa: CSVGSDGYTF; CDR3nt: TGCAGCGTTGGGTCGGATGGCTACACCTTC; v_gene: TRBV29-1; j_gene: TRBJ1-2; abundance: many; d_gene: .
CDR3aa: CSSSEVLRRGETQYF; CDR3nt: TGTTCCAGCAGTGAAGTGCTCAGGCGGGGGGAGACCCAGTACTTC; v_gene: TRBV6-1; j_gene: TRBJ2-5; abundance: .; d_gene: TRBD2
CDR3aa: CAGSQGLVVLAGGYEQYF; CDR3nt: TGCGCCGGCAGCCAAGGGTTGGTGGTGTTAGCGGGAGGGTACGAGCAGTACTTC; v_gene: TRBV4-1; j_gene: TRBJ2-7; abundance: .; d_gene: TRBD2
CDR3aa: CSVELARPDSYNEQFF; CDR3nt: TGCAGCGTTGAACTAGCGAGACCCGACTCCTACAATGAGCAGTTCTTC; v_gene: TRBV29-1; j_gene: TRBJ2-1; abundance: .; d_gene: .
CDR3aa: CANSLPPGPLVEQYF; CDR3nt: TGTGCCAACAGCTTACCCCCGGGGCCGCTGGTCGAGCAGTACTTC; v_gene: TRBV5-4; j_gene: TRBJ2-7; abundance: .; d_gene: .
CDR3aa: CAISGPGKHRQYF; CDR3nt: TGTGCCATCAGTGGGCCGGGGAAGCACAGGCAGTACTTC; v_gene: TRBV10-3; j_gene: TRBJ2-7; abundance: .; d_gene: .
CDR3aa: CASTSLPTDTQCF; CDR3nt: TGTGCCAGCACTTCCCTACCCACAGATACGCAGTGTTTT; v_gene: TRBV11-2; j_gene: TRBJ2-3; abundance: .; d_gene: .
CDR3aa: CASPPGQGSYEQYF; CDR3nt: TGCGCCTCCCCACCGGGACAGGGGTCCTACGAGCAGTACTTC; v_gene: TRBV23-1; j_gene: TRBJ2-7; abundance: .; d_gene: TRBD1
CDR3aa: CASSRSETGIDNYEQYF; CDR3nt: TGCGCCAGCAGCCGATCTGAGACAGGGATTGATAACTACGAGCAGTACTTC; v_gene: TRBV4-1; j_gene: TRBJ2-7; abundance: .; d_gene: TRBD1
CDR3aa: CASSFLRVSSYEQYF; CDR3nt: TGCGCCAGCAGCTTTCTCCGGGTCAGTTCCTACGAGCAGTACTTC; v_gene: TRBV4-3; j_gene: TRBJ2-7; abundance: .; d_gene: .
CDR3aa: CATARDGKSTQYF; CDR3nt: TGTGCCACGGCTCGAGACGGAAAAAGCACTCAGTACTTC; v_gene: TRBV12-3/TRBV12-4; j_gene: TRBJ2-4; abundance: .; d_gene: .
CDR3aa: CASTFPGTSGTKKIQYF; CDR3nt: TGTGCCAGCACCTTTCCAGGGACTAGCGGGACCAAAAAAATTCAGTACTTC; v_gene: TRBV11-1; j_gene: TRBJ2-4; abundance: once; d_gene: TRBD2
CDR3aa: CASSQELLGLAGYNEQFF; CDR3nt: TGCGCCAGCAGCCAGGAGTTGTTGGGACTGGCGGGTTACAATGAGCAGTTCTTC; v_gene: TRBV4-3; j_gene: TRBJ2-1; abundance: .; d_gene: .
CDR3aa: CASNFPWISGTKNIQYF; CDR3nt: TGTGCCAGCAACTTTCCCTGGATTAGCGGGACCAAAAACATTCAGTACTTC; v_gene: TRBV11-1; j_gene: TRBJ2-4; abundance: .; d_gene: TRBD2
CDR3aa: CAWSLTGLATHEQYF; CDR3nt: TGTGCCTGGAGTCTTACGGGACTAGCGACCCACGAGCAGTACTTC; v_gene: TRBV30; j_gene: TRBJ2-7; abundance: .; d_gene: TRBD2
CDR3aa: CASSPSRLPPYNEQFF; CDR3nt: TGCGCCAGCAGCCCCTCGAGGCTGCCTCCCTACAATGAGCAGTTCTTC; v_gene: TRBV5-1; j_gene: TRBJ2-1; abundance: .; d_gene: .
CDR3aa: CASSFGEKGQPQHF; CDR3nt: TGCGCCAGCAGCTTCGGGGAGAAGGGTCAGCCCCAGCATTTT; v_gene: TRBV5-1; j_gene: TRBJ1-5; abundance: .; d_gene: .
CDR3aa: CTSSQLNGLNSPLHF; CDR3nt: TGCACCAGCAGCCAACTTAACGGCTTGAATTCGCCCCTCCACTTT; v_gene: TRBV4-1; j_gene: TRBJ1-6; abundance: .; d_gene: .
CDR3aa: CASSIRYGLAGETQYF; CDR3nt: TGTGCCAGCAGCATACGATATGGACTAGCGGGAGAGACCCAGTACTTC; v_gene: TRBV11-3; j_gene: TRBJ2-5; abundance: many; d_gene: TRBD2
CDR3aa: CASRLTGSYEQYF; CDR3nt: TGTGCCAGCAGATTAACCGGGTCCTACGAGCAATACTTC; v_gene: TRBV11-2; j_gene: TRBJ2-7; abundance: few; d_gene: .
CDR3aa: CAWSVQGYEQYF; CDR3nt: TGTGCCTGGAGTGTTCAGGGGTACGAGCAGTACTTC; v_gene: TRBV30; j_gene: TRBJ2-7; abundance: .; d_gene: .
CDR3aa: CASSPSGQSSYNEQFF; CDR3nt: TGTGCCAGTAGCCCCAGCGGGCAGAGCTCCTACAATGAGCAGTTCTTC; v_gene: TRBV19; j_gene: TRBJ2-1; abundance: .; d_gene: .
CDR3aa: CASSLPGDFNEQFF; CDR3nt: TGTGCCAGCAGCTTACCGGGAGATTTCAATGAGCAGTTCTTC; v_gene: TRBV13; j_gene: TRBJ2-1; abundance: few; d_gene: .
CDR3aa: CASSFQGLATSYEQYF; CDR3nt: TGTGCCAGCAGTTTTCAGGGACTAGCGACCTCCTACGAGCAGTACTTC; v_gene: TRBV28; j_gene: TRBJ2-7; abundance: many; d_gene: TRBD2
CDR3aa: CASSLPAGGYKNIQYF; CDR3nt: TGTGCCAGCAGTCTTCCGGCGGGAGGGTACAAAAACATTCAGTACTTC; v_gene: TRBV28; j_gene: TRBJ2-4; abundance: .; d_gene: TRBD2
CDR3aa: CATSDSGLAGGGSYNEQFF; CDR3nt: TGTGCCACCAGTGATTCCGGGCTGGCGGGAGGGGGGTCCTACAATGAGCAGTTCTTC; v_gene: TRBV24-1; j_gene: TRBJ2-1; abundance: .; d_gene: TRBD2
CDR3aa: CAISRSGELFF; CDR3nt: TGTGCCATTAGCCGTTCCGGGGAGCTGTTTTTT; v_gene: TRBV10-3; j_gene: TRBJ2-2; abundance: .; d_gene: .
CDR3aa: CVSSRRQGGTDTQYF; CDR3nt: TGCGTCAGCAGCCGCCGGCAGGGGGGGACAGATACGCAGTATTTT; v_gene: TRBV4-3; j_gene: TRBJ2-3; abundance: .; d_gene: .
CDR3aa: CASSLADIPSTDTQYF; CDR3nt: TGCGCCAGCAGCTTGGCCGACATCCCTAGCACAGATACGCAGTATTTT; v_gene: TRBV5-1; j_gene: TRBJ2-3; abundance: few; d_gene: .